This T cell receptor (beta chain) stems from a study of beta chain features in type 1 diabetes. Turning to the study itself: Patients and healthy donors were similar in age, gender and cell yields.

Study-wide points: It was not settled here whether HLA type affects TCRB rearrangement. Shortening of TCRB CDR3s, moderate but significant, appeared in all four CD4+ subsets of Type 1 diabetes patients. When cDNA is sequenced, cells with high TCR expression could be over-represented.

Expressed TCRB transcripts were sequenced because the isolated RNA had all been reverse transcribed beforehand. Assay: immunoSEQ multiplex PCR; the TCRdb copy retains only in-frame clones and omits some. The data show 240,000 or so clones, roughly 20% seen once. The CDR3 length is 16 residues. The germline V gene encodes CDR1 LGHNA and CDR2 YNFKEQ. Trimming removed 0 bases from V and 2 bases from J, with 10 bases in between. In the case of this clone: No antigen is known for it.

Isolation of CD4+ naive, central memory, regulatory and stem cell-like memory cells was achieved by sorting via CD45RO/CCR7/CD25/CD127/CD95/CD27. The chain links TRBV4-2 to TRBJ2-2; perhaps TRBD2 as D (6 bases). Sequencing was performed on naive CD4+ T cells from blood. This TCR derives from a woman aged 40 to 50 with type 1 diabetes. CDR3 in amino acids: CASSQEEGGNTGELFF. The CDR3, as DNA: TGTGCCAGCAGCCAAGAGGAGGGCGGAAACACCGGGGAGCTGTTTTTT.